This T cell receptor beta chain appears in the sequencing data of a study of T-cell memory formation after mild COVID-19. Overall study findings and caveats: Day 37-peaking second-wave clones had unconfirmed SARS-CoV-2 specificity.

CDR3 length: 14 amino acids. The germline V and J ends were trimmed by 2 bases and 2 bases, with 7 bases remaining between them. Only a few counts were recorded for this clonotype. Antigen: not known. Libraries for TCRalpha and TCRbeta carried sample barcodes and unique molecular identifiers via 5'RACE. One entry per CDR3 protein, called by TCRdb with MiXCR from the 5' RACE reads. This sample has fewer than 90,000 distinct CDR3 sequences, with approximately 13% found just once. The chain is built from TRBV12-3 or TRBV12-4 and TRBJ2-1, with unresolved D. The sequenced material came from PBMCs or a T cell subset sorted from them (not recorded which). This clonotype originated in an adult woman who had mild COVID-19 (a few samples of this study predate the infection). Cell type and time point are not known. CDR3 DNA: TGTGCCAGCAGTTTACCGGACCCCTACAATGAGCAGTTCTTC. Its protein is CASSLPDPYNEQFF.